This T cell receptor beta chain was observed in a study of cytomegalovirus exposure and HLA in healthy donors. Study context: Under 85% of 398 genotyped donors fell in the Caucasian-associated ancestry cluster. Regarding the study as a whole: Reports state that TCR beta sequences accurately predicted most subjects' HLA-A and HLA-B alleles. One variant, a missense change in DCLRE1C, was linked in a later analysis to TCR beta V- and J-gene trimming. A previous analysis found most TCR beta V segments productive roughly 87% or roughly 30% of the time.

The PCR ran on 60 Vbeta and 13 Jbeta primers. Assay: immunoSEQ multiplex PCR; the TCRdb copy retains only in-frame clones and omits some. Among approximately 210,000 clones listed, 82% were seen once. Regarding this clone: What it recognizes is unknown.

V was cut by 1 base and J by 1 base, with 13 bases left in between. The CDR3 length is 16 residues. From germline, CDR1 is MGHRA and CDR2 YSYEKL. The clonotype originates from a man in his forties or fifties in good health and CMV-seropositive. Sample: PBMCs. The J gene is TRBJ1-2, the V gene TRBV4-1, with D unclear. The CDR3 DNA is TGCGCCAGCAGCCAAGGCGTTCTAGGGAGTAACTATGGCTACACCTTC. As protein: CASSQGVLGSNYGYTF.